The entry below describes one T cell receptor beta chain. In this sample, this clonotype turned up many times. The antigen this receptor binds is unknown. Base qualities are missing; no much larger clone stands one base away. The study deep-sequenced TCR repertoires of sorted CD4+ and CD8+ blood T cells from severe aplastic anemia patients and healthy subjects. Ficoll-Paque density gradient centrifugation was used to isolate peripheral blood mononuclear cells. Before DNA extraction, CD4+ and CD8+ T cells were sorted by FACS or by magnetic beads. The data originate from a study of CD8+CD57+ T cells in acquired aplastic anemia (dated by TCRdb to the late 2010s). With respect to the entire study: Extracted DNA from sorted CD4+ and CD8+ cells averaged about 3.4 ug, ranging from roughly 0.2 to 30 ug. Mean read counts for healthy donor samples were some 10 million for CD4+ cells and fewer than 12 million for CD8+ cells. The paper's findings and limits, for the study overall: Roughly 30 CD8+ CDR3 sequences were found to be shared between patients and controls, but these sequences appeared to be highly expressed in patients and within the immunodominant clones of the patients. CD8+ Simpson's diversity did not differ significantly between patients and healthy controls (P=0.060).

Genomic DNA served as template for TCR beta VDJ combination and CDR3 sequence profiling. An Illumina HiSeq 2000 was the platform used for TCR repertoire sequencing. The original methods were these. TRBV/TRBJ rearrangement plots, CDR3 size and DJ length profiles, and Simpson's diversity index were used to evaluate the repertoires. The most abundant DNA sequence in the deep sequencing data was defined as the immunodominant clone. CDR3 amino acid sequences were screened for sharing across subjects and were compared with published repertoires and the VDJdb database. Using fastp at Q25 and MiXCR, TCRdb reprocessed the public reads and kept productive beta chains. When rows share a CDR3 protein, they turn into one entry using the most common DNA and genes. The authors' filters were not applied to this entry. For this sample there are about 110,000 distinct CDR3 sequences; 40% to 65% appear just once. The top ten clones comprise approximately 32% of the sample.

The specimen sequenced was sorted CD4+, CD8+, or CD8+CD57+ T cells (not recorded which) from PBMCs. The sequence was obtained from a human donor in good health, serving as a control.

The nucleotide sequence reads as follows: TGTGCCAGCAGTTACAAAGCCGGGCTCACGGAGGCCCAGTACTTC. It translates to CASSYKAGLTEAQYF. Recombination joined TRBV6-6 with TRBJ2-5; perhaps TRBD2 is the D gene, with 5 bases matching. From cysteine to phenylalanine, the CDR3 is 15 amino acids long. CDR3 DNA is the only sequence kept; it has 45 bases, read in frame from the first base. Per the germline V gene (reference sequence), MNHNY is the CDR1 and SVGAGI is the CDR2. The junction carries 19 bases between V and J, which are trimmed by 2 bases and 9 bases respectively.